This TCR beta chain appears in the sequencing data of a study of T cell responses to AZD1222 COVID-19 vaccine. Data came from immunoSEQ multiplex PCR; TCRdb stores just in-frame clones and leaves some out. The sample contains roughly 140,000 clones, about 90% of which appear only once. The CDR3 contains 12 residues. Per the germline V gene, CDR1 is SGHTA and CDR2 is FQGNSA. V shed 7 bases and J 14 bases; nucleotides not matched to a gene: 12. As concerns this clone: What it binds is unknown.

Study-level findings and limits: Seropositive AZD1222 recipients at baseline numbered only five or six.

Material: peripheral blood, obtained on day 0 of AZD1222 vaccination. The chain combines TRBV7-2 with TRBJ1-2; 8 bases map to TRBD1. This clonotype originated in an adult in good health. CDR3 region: CASKTGGRVSTF. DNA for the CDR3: TGTGCCAGCAAAACAGGGGGGAGAGTTTCTACCTTC.